Listed below are T cell receptor beta chains from one sample, sequenced in a study of blood T cell repertoires in COVID-19. The method was immunoSEQ multiplex PCR; TCRdb's version includes in-frame clones alone and lacks a portion of them. The sample yields a few hundred thousand clones, approximately 91% seen once. Input material: peripheral blood. The receptor set was obtained from a human donor in a cohort sampled during active COVID-19. Both conserved end residues are trimmed from each CDR3. Each record gives: clone size, D gene, J gene, V gene, CDR3 protein. The D gene is left open where the match is weak. Clone size, where shown, is once, few, many, or a class for clones that have expanded.

>.|.|TRBJ2-7|TRBV27
ASSFGQTYEQY
>.|.|TRBJ1-3|TRBV28
ASSLPGGPGNTIY
>.|.|TRBJ2-1|TRBV13
ASSLVPGAYNEQF
>.|TRBD2|TRBJ2-5|TRBV30
AWRDGGSQY
>.|.|TRBJ1-5|TRBV30
AWSAQRWGQQPQH
>.|TRBD1|TRBJ1-2|TRBV28
ASSIRDRRLYGYT
>.|.|TRBJ2-7|TRBV18
ASSSTQGSVASYEQY
>.|.|TRBJ2-3|TRBV9
ASSVAPLAFGTDTQY
>.|.|TRBJ1-1|TRBV4-1
ASSQETADRNTEAF
>.|TRBD2|TRBJ2-7|TRBV6-5
ASSPSSGRPYEQY
>.|TRBD1|TRBJ2-7|TRBV2
ASRRDSVYEQY
>.|.|TRBJ2-7|TRBV9
ASSVTSGRSYEQY
>.|TRBD2|TRBJ2-1|TRBV7-9
AIAGRSYNEQF
>.|.|TRBJ2-2|TRBV12-3/TRBV12-4
ASNTHRTGELF
>.|.|TRBJ2-5|TRBV7-2
ASSGQPQRQETQY
>.|.|TRBJ1-1|TRBV5-6
ASSSWGGTNTEAF
>.|.|TRBJ2-7|TRBV2
ASSVQYEQY
>.|.|TRBJ1-5|TRBV27
ASSFNGGQPQH
>.|.|TRBJ2-7|TRBV5-8
ASSLEVYSSSYEQY
>.|.|TRBJ2-7|TRBV5-1
ASSSSYEQY
>.|.|TRBJ1-2|TRBV18
ASSPGEIPARYT
>.|.|TRBJ2-7|TRBV10-3
ATTESGRGEQY
>.|.|TRBJ1-5|TRBV12-3/TRBV12-4
ASRQGEQPQH
>.|.|TRBJ1-2|TRBV28
ASTTKGERFEDYGYT
>once|TRBD1|TRBJ2-7|TRBV6-5
ASRDRDAYEQY
>.|.|TRBJ1-1|TRBV19
ASLRRALNTEAF
>.|TRBD1|TRBJ1-1|TRBV14
ASTSGGDRNTEAF
>.|TRBD2|TRBJ2-5|TRBV5-1
ASSLRASGQETQY
>.|.|TRBJ2-3|TRBV28
ASSHSGADTQY
>once|TRBD1|TRBJ2-3|TRBV9
ASSPRTGTTDTQY
>.|.|TRBJ1-1|TRBV6-2/TRBV6-3
ASSQLRRNTEAF
>.|.|TRBJ2-5|TRBV7-6
ASSLSLAGPQETQY
>.|.|TRBJ2-5|TRBV7-9
ASSYGLQETQY
>.|TRBD2|TRBJ2-5|TRBV7-2
ASRLAGGPQETQY
>.|.|TRBJ2-7|TRBV30
AWSVSRDGYEQY
>.|TRBD2|TRBJ2-5|TRBV4-1
ASSLGLAATSGETQY
>.|TRBD2|TRBJ2-1|TRBV4-1
ASSILAGGQHEQF
>.|TRBD1|TRBJ1-1|TRBV28
ASRKGQGRNTEAF
>few|.|TRBJ2-7|TRBV6-2/TRBV6-3
ASSYMAGYEQY
>.|TRBD2|TRBJ2-1|TRBV15
ATRGGNYNEQF
>few|.|TRBJ2-3|TRBV13
ASSSRQLLTDTQY
>.|.|TRBJ1-4|TRBV27
ASSLKGFNEKLF
>.|.|TRBJ1-1|TRBV30
AWSRGGTLPEAF
>.|.|TRBJ1-2|TRBV4-3
ASSQESPVSGYT
>.|.|TRBJ1-1|TRBV18
ASSSWAGVQGRDTEAF
>.|.|TRBJ1-2|TRBV5-1
ASSPGGRTYGYT
>.|TRBD1|TRBJ2-6|TRBV19
ASRTGVAGANVLT
>.|.|TRBJ2-5|TRBV19
ASASMGAGGTQY